What follows are 23 T cell receptor beta chains derived from one specimen sequenced in a study of control samples from healthy donors and cancer patients (dated by TCRdb to 2018 to 2021). The library was generated by the immunoSEQ multiplex PCR assay. TCRdb holds this immuneACCESS table with in-frame rearrangements only. Some clones are missing; in checked studies, unresolved V genes explain under half, and the rest has no known cause. This sample has tens of thousands of clones in its table, and about 87% of those were observed once. The ten most abundant clones make up under 15% of the sample. Sequencing used blood. The source of these receptors is a woman aged 70-85 years in good health.

The chain recombines TRBV3-1 (or the pseudogene TRBV3-2) with TRBJ2-1; weak D call: TRBD2 (6 bases). The CDR3 runs to 12 residues. Per germline, CDR1 LGHDT and CDR2 YNNKEL (reference sequence). V gave up 8 bases and J gave up 3 bases, with 8 bases separating them. The CDR3 DNA reads TGTGCCAGCGGGGACTTCTACAATGAGCAGTTCTTC. This encodes CASGDFYNEQFF.

J is TRBJ2-3 and V is TRBV30; unclear D gene. The CDR3 consists of 11 residues. Germline V CDR1 and CDR2: GTSNPN, SVGIG (reference sequence). V was clipped by 1 base and J by 6 bases, with 5 bases between them. In DNA form, the CDR3 reads TGTGCCTGGAGTGAGCTTGATACGCAGTATTTT. Translated, it gives CAWSELDTQYF.

This sequence joins TRBV3-1 (or the pseudogene TRBV3-2) and TRBJ2-7; 7 positions agree with TRBD1. The CDR3 totals 15 residues. Trimming removed 0 bases from V and 1 base from J; junction bases left unmatched: 3. Germline V gives CDR1 LGHDT, CDR2 YNNKEL (reference sequence). CDR3 in DNA: TGTGCCAGCAGCCAAGATCCGGGACAGTCCTACGAGCAGTACTTC. Its protein product is CASSQDPGQSYEQYF.

The V gene is TRBV24-1, the J gene TRBJ2-3; the D gene is possibly TRBD2 (5 bases). The CDR3 consists of 13 residues. The ends were cut back, 3 bases at V and 11 bases at J, with 14 bases in the middle. Germline V gene lookup returns CDR1 KGHDR and CDR2 SFDVKD. CDR3 sequence reads: CATSDRASGEQYF. The CDR3 nucleotides are TGTGCCACCAGTGATCGGGCCAGCGGTGAGCAGTATTTT.

The chain is built from TRBV5-1 and TRBJ1-1, with 9 nucleotides matching TRBD1. The CDR3 is 14 residues long. Germline lookup yields CDR1 SGHRS and CDR2 YFSETQ. V shed 3 bases, J shed 4 bases, and the junction held 4 bases outside the gene matches. The DNA of the CDR3 is TGCGCCAGCAGCTCGACGACAGGGGGCACTGAAGCTTTCTTT. This codes for CASSSTTGGTEAFF.

V and J are TRBV21-1 and TRBJ2-6; TRBD1, the D gene given by the table, was not confirmed from the DNA. TRBV21-1 is a pseudogene locus. CDR3 length: 20 amino acids. CDR3 DNA sequence: TGTGCCAGCAGCAAAAGACCGTCCGGGACAGGACACTCTGGGGCCAACGTCCTGACTTTC. This encodes CASSKRPSGTGHSGANVLTF.

This chain joins TRBV19 and TRBJ1-6; tentative D call: TRBD1 (6 bases). Germline V gene sequence: CDR1 LNHDA, CDR2 SQIVND (reference sequence). The CDR3 spans 12 residues. V gave up 5 bases and J gave up 8 bases, with 7 bases separating them. CDR3 bases: TGTGCCAGTAGTTACAGGGATTCACCCCTCCACTTT. This codes for CASSYRDSPLHF.

The chain employs TRBV6-2 or TRBV6-3 and TRBJ1-6; TRBD1 matches at 9 bases. The CDR3 length is 18 residues. J gave up 10 bases and V 0 bases, and 13 bases lay outside the gene matches. Per germline, CDR1 MNHEY and CDR2 SVGEGT. The CDR3 loop reads CASSYSRGQGLTQSPLHF. The CDR3 DNA reads TGTGCCAGCAGTTACTCGCGCGGACAGGGGTTGACTCAGTCACCCCTCCACTTT.

This chain uses TRBV2 with TRBJ2-5; the D is unclear. Germline V gene lookup returns CDR1 SNHLY and CDR2 FYNNEI. The CDR3 extends over 10 amino acids. The V end was cut by 5 bases, the J end by 2 bases, with 0 bases between. The CDR3 DNA follows: TGTGCCAGCAGTCAAGAGACCCAGTACTTC. This encodes CASSQETQYF.

This sequence joins TRBV4-1 and TRBJ2-2; TRBD1 aligns across 7 bases. V lost 4 bases, J lost 6 bases, and 8 bases stayed unmatched. CDR3 length: 15 amino acids. Germline lookup yields CDR1 MGHRA and CDR2 YSYEKL. The CDR3 nucleotides read TGCGCCAGCAGCCGGACAGGCTCTTTATCCGGGGAGCTGTTTTTT. Translation: CASSRTGSLSGELFF.

V and J are TRBV7-9 and TRBJ1-2; no clear D. The CDR3 sequence is 13 residues long. CDR1 is SEHNR and CDR2 is FQNEAQ in the germline V gene (reference sequence). The V gene lost 5 bases and the J gene lost 4 bases, with 11 bases spanning the gap. CDR3 residues: CASSDRYGYGYTF. In DNA form, the CDR3 reads TGTGCCAGCAGCGACCGATATGGCTATGGCTACACCTTC.

This chain connects TRBV12-3 or TRBV12-4 to TRBJ1-5; D gene ambiguous. This CDR3 region has 13 residues. V lost 3 bases, J lost 5 bases, and 8 bases lay in between. CDR3 coding DNA: TGTGCCAGCAGTTTTCGAAGGTATCAGCCCCAGCATTTT. Translated: CASSFRRYQPQHF.

The gene calls are TRBV12-2 and TRBJ1-5; the D call TRBD1 from the table was never checked on the DNA. TRBV12-2 is recorded as a pseudogene. The CDR3 has 17 amino acids. The DNA for the CDR3 is TGTGCAAGTCGCTTAGCCCATTGGGGCCGAAGCAATCAGCCCCAGCATTTT. Amino acids: CASRLAHWGRSNQPQHF.

This sequence joins TRBV10-1 and TRBJ2-3, with TRBD2 identical over 7 bases. Germline V lookup: CDR1 WNHNN, CDR2 SYGVQD (reference sequence). The CDR3 has 15 amino acids. V was pared by 2 bases and J by 5 bases, with 7 bases of the junction left unmatched. DNA for the CDR3: TGCGCCAGCAGTGAGGAGGCAGCGGGAAGAGATACGCAGTATTTT. This gives the protein CASSEEAAGRDTQYF.

The chain carries TRBV3-1 (or the pseudogene TRBV3-2) and TRBJ2-5, with D uncertain. The germline gives CDR1 LGHDT, CDR2 YNNKEL (reference sequence). The CDR3 loop spans 13 amino acids. V was shortened by 4 bases and J by 1 base, with 7 bases between the two germline ends. The CDR3 DNA is TGTGCCAGCAGCCGCTCAGGCCAAGAGACCCAGTACTTC. This sequence encodes CASSRSGQETQYF.

The chain carries TRBV7-8 and TRBJ2-1; 9 bases agree with TRBD2. V lost 3 bases, J lost 3 bases, and 3 bases stayed unmatched. The CDR3 spans 15 residues. Germline CDR1 reads SGHVS; CDR2 reads FQNEAQ. For the CDR3, the DNA is TGTGCCAGCAGCTTGCGGGAGGGCCACTACAATGAGCAGTTCTTC. Its translation: CASSLREGHYNEQFF. The full variable domain, its missing parts supplied by reference TRBV7-8 and TRBJ2-1, is GAGVSQSPRYKVAKRGQDVALRCDPISGHVSLFWYQQALGQGPEFLTYFQNEAQLDKSGLPSDRFFAERPEGSVSTLKIQRTQQEDSAVYLCASSLREGHYNEQFFGPGTRLTVL.

This chain links TRBV6-2 or TRBV6-3 with TRBJ2-2; a possible D gene is TRBD2 (5 bases). The V end was cut by 2 bases, the J end by 2 bases, with 21 bases between. The CDR3 runs to 19 residues. Germline values: CDR1 MNHEY, CDR2 SVGEGT. The CDR3 region has the DNA TGTGCCAGCAGTTACCCTGAGCGCCGGGAATTAGCAAACACCGGGGAGCTGTTTTTT. This sequence encodes CASSYPERRELANTGELFF.

This chain joins TRBV29-1 and TRBJ2-1; no reliable D call. This CDR3 contains 14 residues. The V and J ends lost 4 bases and 0 bases respectively, with 10 bases between them. The germline CDR1 and CDR2 sequences are SQVTM and ANQGSEA. The CDR3 loop reads CSVARSFSYNEQFF. DNA of the CDR3: TGCAGCGTTGCTAGGTCGTTCTCCTACAATGAGCAGTTCTTC.

There are a few counts of this clone. J is TRBJ2-5 and V is TRBV5-1; 9 positions match TRBD2. The CDR3 runs to 14 residues. The V segment lost 2 bases and the J segment 5 bases; nucleotides outside the gene matches: 4. CDR1 and CDR2 (germline): SGHRS, YFSETQ. Here the CDR3 DNA reads TGCGCCAGCAGCTTAGCGGGAGGTATCGAGACCCAGTACTTC. Amino acid sequence: CASSLAGGIETQYF.

The gene calls are TRBV5-1 and TRBJ1-1; D remains ambiguous. In germline, CDR1 is SGHRS, CDR2 YFSETQ. The CDR3 totals 15 residues. V was cut by 0 bases and J by 3 bases, with 12 bases left in between. CDR3 in DNA: TGCGCCAGCAGCTTGGGTAGGAATGAGTACACTGAAGCTTTCTTT. Translation: CASSLGRNEYTEAFF. Based on the CDR3 plus reference TRBV5-1 and TRBJ1-1, the full variable domain is KAGVTQTPRYLIKTRGQQVTLSCSPISGHRSVSWYQQTPGQGLQFLFEYFSETQRNKGNFPGRFSGRQFSNSRSEMNVSTLELGDSALYLCASSLGRNEYTEAFFGQGTRLTVV.

The CDR3 region is CASSILAANTGELFF. In DNA form, the CDR3 reads TGTGCCAGCAGTATACTAGCGGCGAACACCGGGGAGCTGTTTTTT. The chain links TRBV25-1 to TRBJ2-2; 8 bases fit TRBD2. V was pared by 5 bases and J by 0 bases, with 2 bases of the junction left unmatched. The length of the CDR3 is 15 residues. In germline, CDR1 is MGHDK, CDR2 SYGVNS.

The V and J genes are TRBV7-2 and TRBJ2-7; D ambiguous. Trimming shortened V by 7 bases and J by 3 bases, and 13 bases separated the two germline ends. Looked up from germline, CDR1 is SGHTA and CDR2 is FQGNSA. The CDR3 is 13 residues long. Here the CDR3 reads CASTSSGRYEQYF. As DNA, the CDR3 is TGTGCCAGCACATCCAGTGGGCGCTACGAGCAGTACTTC. Variable domain in full (rest from reference TRBV7-2 and TRBJ2-7): GAGVSQSPSNKVTEKGKDVELRCDPISGHTALYWYRQSLGQGLEFLIYFQGNSAPDKSGLPSDRFSAERTGGSVSTLTIQRTQQEDSAVYLCASTSSGRYEQYFGPGTRLTVT.

This clone was recorded only once. The CDR3 region has the DNA TGTGCCAGCAGTGAAGCTGGACTAGCGGGCTCCTACGAGCAGTACTTC. It encodes CASSEAGLAGSYEQYF. The V call is TRBV2, the J call TRBJ2-7, with 11 bases that match TRBD2. The CDR3 is made up of 16 amino acids. Germline values: CDR1 SNHLY, CDR2 FYNNEI. Trimming at V came to 0 bases and at J to 0 bases, leaving 1 base not matched to a gene.